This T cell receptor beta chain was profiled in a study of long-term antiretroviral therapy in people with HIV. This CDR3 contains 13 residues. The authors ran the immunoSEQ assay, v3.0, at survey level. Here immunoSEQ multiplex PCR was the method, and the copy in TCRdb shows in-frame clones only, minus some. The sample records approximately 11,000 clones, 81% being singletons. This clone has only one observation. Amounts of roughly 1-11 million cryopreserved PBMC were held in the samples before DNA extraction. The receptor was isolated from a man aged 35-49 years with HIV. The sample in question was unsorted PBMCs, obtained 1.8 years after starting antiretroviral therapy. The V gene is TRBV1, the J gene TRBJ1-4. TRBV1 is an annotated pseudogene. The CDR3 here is CTSSQSWGEKLFF. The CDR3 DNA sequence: TGCACCAGCAGCCAATCCTGGGGTGAAAAACTGTTTTTT.